This entry lists 14 T cell receptor beta chains sequenced from one sample in a study of a mutant IDH1 vaccine in newly diagnosed glioma (dated by TCRdb to about 2021). For these TCRs, the target antigens are not known. Library construction relied on the immunoSEQ multiplex PCR assay. Sourced from immuneACCESS, this table was stored by TCRdb with only in-frame sequences that have V and J called. A share of the clones is absent; for the studies checked, an unresolved V gene accounts for under half, and the remainder has no known explanation. The sample yields 50,000 to 70,000 clones; around 85% were counted once. Jointly, the top ten make up more than 1.5% of the sample. Sample time point, as interpreted from the label and publication: week 35, safety follow-up. Each vaccine dose was 300 ug of a 20-mer mutant IDH1 peptide in Montanide, given subcutaneously with topical imiquimod. The starting material was PBMCs, obtained from a glioma patient whose treatment included an IDH1 peptide vaccine. The origin of the receptors is a man aged 35-49 years with glioma.

The genes are TRBV4-1 and TRBJ2-1; a weak D match, TRBD2 (6 bases). The CDR3 length is 18 residues. With 1 base removed from V and 6 bases from J, the gap between germline ends came to 22 bases. CDR1 and CDR2 (germline): MGHRA, YSYEKL. CDR3 sequence reads: CASSQGPLARGGTNEQFF. DNA of the CDR3: TGCGCCAGCAGCCAAGGTCCCCTAGCGAGAGGTGGGACCAATGAGCAGTTCTTC.

This chain connects TRBV7-2 to TRBJ1-5, with a tentative D call TRBD1 (5 bases). CDR3 length: 15 residues. With 5 bases removed from V and 2 bases from J, the gap between germline ends came to 13 bases. Germline V CDR1 and CDR2: SGHTA, FQGNSA. CDR3 protein: CASSPAGTGNQPQHF. As DNA, the CDR3 is TGTGCCAGCAGCCCGGCAGGGACGGGCAATCAGCCCCAGCATTTT. The variable domain in full, completed from reference TRBV7-2 and TRBJ1-5, reads GAGVSQSPSNKVTEKGKDVELRCDPISGHTALYWYRQSLGQGLEFLIYFQGNSAPDKSGLPSDRFSAERTGGSVSTLTIQRTQQEDSAVYLCASSPAGTGNQPQHFGDGTRLSIL.

The chain recombines TRBV7-3 with TRBJ1-1, with no clear D. Between the trimmed V and J ends, which lost 5 bases and 4 bases, there was a span of 14 bases. The CDR3 is 14 residues long. From germline, CDR1 is SGHTA and CDR2 FQGTGA. CDR3 nucleotide sequence: TGTGCCAGCAGCCGCTCTAGTGGGCCCACTGAAGCTTTCTTT. Its translation is CASSRSSGPTEAFF.

The chain employs TRBV21-1 and TRBJ1-1. TRBV21-1 is a pseudogene. This CDR3 region has 17 residues. In DNA form, the CDR3 reads TGTGCCAGCAGCACCCGGGGCAGTGGGGGGTTGAACACTGAAGCTTTCTTT. Its translation: CASSTRGSGGLNTEAFF.

The chain employs TRBV7-2 and TRBJ2-7; 8 nucleotides match TRBD1. Per the germline V gene, CDR1 is SGHTA and CDR2 is FQGNSA. V gave up 5 bases and J gave up 5 bases; unmatched junction bases: 5. The length of the CDR3 is 13 residues. CDR3 bases: TGTGCCAGCAGCCTCTGGACAGGGAACGAGCAGTACTTC. This sequence encodes CASSLWTGNEQYF.

The chain employs TRBV4-1 and TRBJ1-2; D ambiguous. V lost 1 base and J lost 0, with 6 bases in between. The CDR3 length is 14 residues. The germline gives CDR1 MGHRA, CDR2 YSYEKL. Here the CDR3 DNA reads TGCGCCAGCAGCCAAGTCGGTGCTAACTATGGCTACACCTTC. Translation gives CASSQVGANYGYTF.

The chain joins TRBV6-1 to TRBJ2-7; tentatively, D is TRBD1 (6 bases). This CDR3 has 14 amino acids. Germline CDR1 reads MNHNS; CDR2 reads SASEGT. The V end was cut by 1 base, the J end by 2 bases, with 9 bases between. The CDR3 protein is CASSEVQGPYEQYF. CDR3 nucleotide sequence: TGTGCCAGCAGTGAAGTACAGGGTCCCTACGAGCAGTACTTC.

The chain employs TRBV29-1 and TRBJ2-1, with D unresolved. Trimming pared 1 base from V and 1 base from J, leaving 14 bases between. There are 16 residues in the CDR3. In germline, CDR1 is SQVTM, CDR2 ANQGSEA. This chain's CDR3 is CSVEGFGQASYNEQFF. For the CDR3, the DNA is TGCAGCGTTGAAGGGTTCGGCCAGGCTTCCTACAATGAGCAGTTCTTC.

The chain uses TRBV7-9 and TRBJ2-3; 8 bases agree with TRBD2. The J segment lost 7 bases and the V segment lost 1 base, leaving 7 bases of the junction unmatched. The CDR3 consists of 15 residues. Germline CDR1 is SEHNR and CDR2 is FQNEAQ (reference sequence). CDR3 bases: TGTGCCAGCAGCTTAGACGCGGGAGGCCGAAATACGCAGTATTTT. Its protein product is CASSLDAGGRNTQYF.

This chain links TRBV2 with TRBJ2-2; 7 bases fit TRBD1. Germline trimming cut 5 bases from V and 5 bases from J; bases unmatched to any gene: 2. From germline, CDR1 is SNHLY and CDR2 FYNNEI. The CDR3 is made up of 13 amino acids. CDR3 DNA sequence: TGTGCCAGCAGTTCACAGGGGACCGGGGAGCTGTTTTTT. It yields the protein CASSSQGTGELFF.

This clone was seen a few times. This chain uses TRBV19 with TRBJ1-1; D gene uncertain. The V end was cut by 1 base, the J end by 7 bases, with 7 bases between. CDR1 and CDR2 from the germline V gene are LNHDA and SQIVND (reference sequence). The CDR3 extends over 12 amino acids. CDR3 sequence: CASSIGRLEAFF. CDR3 nucleotides: TGTGCCAGTAGTATAGGACGGCTTGAAGCTTTCTTT.

V gene TRBV18 combines with J gene TRBJ2-5; D is ambiguous. The germline gives CDR1 KGHSH, CDR2 LQKENI. Trimming removed 0 bases at V and 5 bases at J, with 10 bases between. The CDR3 loop spans 14 amino acids. CDR3 protein: CASSPPQQQETQYF. The CDR3 nucleotides read TGTGCCAGCTCACCACCCCAGCAACAGGAGACCCAGTACTTC. Full variable domain (missing parts from reference TRBV18 and TRBJ2-5): NAGVMQNPRHLVRRRGQEARLRCSPMKGHSHVYWYRQLPEEGLKFMVYLQKENIIDESGMPKERFSAEFPKEGPSILRIQQVVRGDSAAYFCASSPPQQQETQYFGPGTRLLVL.

The chain employs TRBV6-6 and TRBJ1-4; 7 bases map to TRBD1. J lost 10 bases, V lost 5 bases, and 7 bases had no gene match. The CDR3 is made up of 13 amino acids. Germline-derived CDR1 and CDR2 are MNHNY and SVGAGI (reference sequence). CDR3 in amino acids: CASSQTGEGKLFF. As DNA, the CDR3 is TGTGCCAGCAGTCAAACAGGGGAGGGAAAACTGTTTTTT.

The chain uses TRBV7-8 and TRBJ2-2; TRBD1 agrees at 7 bases. The CDR3 is 15 amino acids. V shed 4 bases and J 4 bases; nucleotides not matched to a gene: 6. Germline V gene data show CDR1 as SGHVS and CDR2 as FQNEAQ. CDR3 coding DNA: TGTGCCAGCAGCTCGGGACAGAGAGGCACCGGGGAGCTGTTTTTT. Translating gives CASSSGQRGTGELFF.